These 21 T cell receptor beta chains originate from one sample sequenced in a study of chemoradiotherapy in HPV16-positive cancers (dated by TCRdb to between 2021 and 2024). The library was generated by the immunoSEQ multiplex PCR assay. Here the immuneACCESS table is served through TCRdb, limited to in-frame sequences with V and J called. Missing clones are a known gap in these copies; in checked studies unresolved V genes cover under half, and the rest lacks a known reason. The sample table lists approximately 23,000 clones, just over 90% of them with a count of one. The ten biggest clones cover roughly 23% of the sample. The sequencing used blood, collected from a patient who underwent chemoradiotherapy. These receptors all stem from a human donor with HPV-associated anogenital cancer.

J is TRBJ1-2 and V is TRBV27; 8 bases match TRBD1. Per the germline V gene, CDR1 is MNHEY and CDR2 is SMNVEV (reference sequence). CDR3 size: 15 residues. V was clipped by 3 bases and J by 0 bases; unmatched bases: 3. CDR3: CASSFGTGANYGYTF. The DNA for the CDR3 is TGTGCCAGCAGTTTCGGGACAGGAGCTAACTATGGCTACACCTTC.

The rearrangement links TRBV7-1 to TRBJ1-1; no reliable D call. TRBV7-1 is classed as an ORF, of uncertain function. The length of the CDR3 is 12 residues. V lost 4 bases to trimming and J lost 6 bases, with 9 bases between them. The CDR3 nucleotides read TGTGCCAGCAGCTTAGCAAATTCTGAAGCTTTCTTT. Protein sequence: CASSLANSEAFF.

The chain combines TRBV6-5 with TRBJ2-6, with a possible D match to TRBD2 (5 bases). With 0 bases removed from V and 4 bases from J, the gap between germline ends came to 10 bases. This CDR3 has 16 residues. Germline V gene lookup returns CDR1 MNHEY and CDR2 SVGAGI. CDR3 bases: TGTGCCAGCAGTTACTCTTTGAGGGCAGGGGCCAACGTCCTGACTTTC. Protein: CASSYSLRAGANVLTF.

The V and J genes are TRBV4-3 and TRBJ2-7; D is unresolved. The CDR3 runs to 15 residues. Germline CDR1 LGHNA, CDR2 YSLEER. V gave up 0 bases and J gave up 2 bases, with 11 bases separating them. CDR3 sequence: CASSQEGGPTYEQYF. CDR3 DNA: TGCGCCAGCAGCCAAGAGGGCGGTCCGACCTACGAGCAGTACTTC.

This chain uses TRBV7-9 with TRBJ1-4, with 11 bases fitting TRBD1. This CDR3 contains 15 residues. The germline gives CDR1 SEHNR, CDR2 FQNEAQ (reference sequence). The V segment lost 6 bases and the J segment 6 bases; nucleotides outside the gene matches: 6. The CDR3 protein is CASRPGQGAYEKLFF. CDR3 DNA sequence: TGTGCCAGCAGACCCGGACAGGGGGCGTATGAAAAACTGTTTTTT.

V gene TRBV5-6 combines with J gene TRBJ2-6; a possible D gene is TRBD1 (5 bases). The CDR3 runs 15 residues. V was cut by 3 bases and J by 3 bases, with 10 bases left in between. Germline V lookup: CDR1 SGHDT, CDR2 YYEEEE. Here the CDR3 reads CASSSRQSGANVLTF. DNA of the CDR3: TGTGCCAGCAGCTCCAGACAGAGTGGGGCCAACGTCCTGACTTTC.

V gene TRBV11-2 combines with J gene TRBJ2-1, with TRBD2 identical over 8 bases. This CDR3 spans 16 amino acids. Germline V gives CDR1 SGHAT, CDR2 FQNNGV. The junction had 6 bases not matched to a gene; V was cut back by 2 bases and J by 3 bases. The CDR3 bases are TGTGCCAGCAGCTTAATCGCGGGGGGCCTCTACAATGAGCAGTTCTTC. Residues: CASSLIAGGLYNEQFF.

The sample holds a few counts of this clone. This rearrangement joins TRBV28 to TRBJ1-2, with D unresolved. This CDR3 has 10 amino acids. Germline-derived CDR1 and CDR2 are MDHEN and SYDVKM. The V gene lost 6 bases and the J gene lost 8 bases, with 7 bases spanning the gap. The CDR3 region is CASSSVGYTF. The CDR3 DNA follows: TGTGCCAGCAGCTCCGTCGGCTACACCTTC.

This clone occurred a few times. The chain uses TRBV5-1 and TRBJ1-1; tentative D call: TRBD1 (6 bases). The CDR3 runs to 12 residues. Per germline, CDR1 SGHRS and CDR2 YFSETQ. V dropped 1 base and J dropped 8 bases, with 9 bases sitting between them. For the CDR3, the DNA is TGCGCCAGCAGCTTGACAGGGTCCGAAGCTTTCTTT. Its protein is CASSLTGSEAFF.

The rearrangement links TRBV5-5 to TRBJ1-4, with TRBD1 matching 11 bases. After removal of 3 bases from V and 7 bases from J, the junction contained 8 bases not matched to a gene. The CDR3 is 16 amino acids. The germline V gene has CDR1 SGHKS and CDR2 YYEKEE (reference sequence). CDR3 in DNA: TGTGCCAGCAGCTACCGGACAGGGGGCTTCGGTGAAAAACTGTTTTTT. Its protein product is CASSYRTGGFGEKLFF.

The rearrangement links TRBV5-1 to TRBJ2-7; TRBD1 aligns across 7 bases. Germline assignment: CDR1 SGHRS and CDR2 YFSETQ. The V and J ends lost 4 bases and 2 bases, in that order; junction bases with no gene match: 9. There are 15 residues in the CDR3. CDR3 nucleotide sequence: TGCGCCAGCAGCCTACTCCCGGGACAGACCTACGAGCAGTACTTC. Amino acids: CASSLLPGQTYEQYF.

The chain has TRBV21-1 and TRBJ1-4; the D call in the table, TRBD1, was not verified against the DNA. TRBV21-1 is termed a pseudogene. The CDR3 consists of 17 residues. The CDR3 loop reads CASSKAIDRDRVEKLFF. The CDR3 DNA sequence: TGTGCCAGCAGCAAAGCTATAGACCGGGACAGGGTTGAAAAACTGTTTTTT.

This CDR3 reads CASSGGVSYEQYF. The CDR3 DNA reads TGTGCCAGCAGTGGGGGGGTCTCCTACGAGCAGTACTTC. The chain is built from TRBV6-1 and TRBJ2-7; D is possibly TRBD2 (6 bases). CDR3 length: 13 amino acids. CDR1 MNHNS and CDR2 SASEGT come from the germline V gene. Trimming took 4 bases from V and 0 from J, leaving 7 bases between them.

This chain joins TRBV10-3 and TRBJ1-2; D is perhaps TRBD1 (5 bases). Between the trimmed V and J ends, which lost 7 bases and 5 bases, there was a span of 17 bases. Per germline, CDR1 ENHRY and CDR2 SYGVKD. The CDR3 has 14 residues. Here the CDR3 reads CAITIDSLWYGYTF. The CDR3 DNA is TGTGCCATCACTATAGACAGCCTCTGGTATGGCTACACCTTC.

In DNA form, the CDR3 reads TGTGCCATCAGTGAGAATCGCGGGGGACAGACAGGTAATGAGCAGTTCTTC. Translation: CAISENRGGQTGNEQFF. The rearrangement links TRBV10-3 to TRBJ2-1; the D call may be TRBD1 or TRBD2 (7 bases each). The CDR3 loop spans 17 amino acids. Per germline, CDR1 ENHRY and CDR2 SYGVKD. The ends were cut back, 2 bases at V and 7 bases at J, with 21 bases in the middle.

The rearrangement uses TRBV28 and TRBJ2-7; possibly TRBD1 for D (6 bases). The CDR3 sequence is 13 residues long. Germline loops: CDR1 MDHEN, CDR2 SYDVKM. The V gene lost 3 bases and the J gene lost 5 bases, with 11 bases spanning the gap. This CDR3 reads CASSFGQSHEQYF. The DNA of the CDR3 is TGTGCCAGCAGTTTCGGACAGTCCCACGAGCAGTACTTC.

V is TRBV6-6 and J is TRBJ1-2; D is perhaps TRBD1 (5 bases). The CDR3 is 13 amino acids. V was clipped by 0 bases and J by 8 bases, with 10 bases between them. Germline assignment: CDR1 MNHNY and CDR2 SVGAGI (reference sequence). In nucleotides, the CDR3 is TGTGCCAGCAGTTACTCTGGGGGAGGCGGCTACACCTTC. Translation: CASSYSGGGGYTF.

This chain uses TRBV2 with TRBJ1-1; possibly TRBD1 for D (6 bases). Deletions cut 6 bases from V and 3 bases from J, with 11 bases between. Germline CDR1 reads SNHLY; CDR2 reads FYNNEI. This CDR3 has 13 residues. The chain's CDR3 is CASSGQFDTEAFF. The CDR3 DNA is TGTGCCAGCAGCGGACAGTTCGACACTGAAGCTTTCTTT.

This rearrangement joins TRBV2 to TRBJ2-1; possibly TRBD1 for D (7 bases). Trimming removed 5 bases at V and 3 bases at J, with 11 bases between. Germline V lookup: CDR1 SNHLY, CDR2 FYNNEI. This CDR3 spans 14 amino acids. The CDR3 reads CASSWRGHYNEQFF. The CDR3 DNA reads TGTGCCAGCAGTTGGAGGGGGCACTACAATGAGCAGTTCTTC.

The gene calls are TRBV7-2 and TRBJ1-5; TRBD1 agrees at 7 bases. Germline V gene lookup returns CDR1 SGHTA and CDR2 FQGNSA. The CDR3 consists of 15 residues. The J segment lost 4 bases and the V segment lost 3 bases, leaving 6 bases of the junction unmatched. CDR3: CASSFNRGWNQPQHF. In DNA form, the CDR3 reads TGTGCCAGCAGCTTTAACAGGGGTTGGAATCAGCCCCAGCATTTT.

V usage is TRBV7-6 and J usage is TRBJ2-7; the match to TRBD1 covers 7 bases. This CDR3 spans 14 amino acids. The V gene end was trimmed by 1 base and the J gene end by 6 bases; junction bases not matched to a gene: 6. Germline V gene data show CDR1 as SGHVS and CDR2 as FNYEAQ. This chain's CDR3 is CASSLGTDRFEQYF. CDR3 nucleotide sequence: TGTGCCAGCAGCTTAGGCACGGACAGGTTCGAGCAGTACTTC.